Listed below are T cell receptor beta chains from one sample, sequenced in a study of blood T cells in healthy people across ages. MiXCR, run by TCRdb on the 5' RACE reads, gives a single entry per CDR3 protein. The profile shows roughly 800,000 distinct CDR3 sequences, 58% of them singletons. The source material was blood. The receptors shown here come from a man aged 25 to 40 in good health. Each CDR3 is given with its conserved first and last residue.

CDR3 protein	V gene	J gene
CASSQPDREGYGYTF	TRBV4-2	TRBJ1-2
CAIRSALADYEQYF	TRBV10-3	NA
CASAHFPSGDYNEQFF	TRBV6-5	TRBJ2-1
CASMDWGENEQFF	TRBV6-2/TRBV6-3	TRBJ2-1
CASTTSGSTGELFF	TRBV7-6	TRBJ2-2
CASSKAGGGAYEQYF	TRBV7-7	TRBJ2-7
CSVGYTIYEQYF	TRBV29-1	NA
CSTISGYEQYF	TRBV29-1	TRBJ2-7
CAIRAGGGNQPQHF	TRBV10-3	TRBJ1-5
CASGFKNIQYF	TRBV12-5	TRBJ2-4
CASSLSENQPQHF	TRBV12-3/TRBV12-4	TRBJ1-5
CASSLGQGVDEQFF	TRBV5-1	TRBJ2-1
CASSQGKGQGIPLHF	TRBV4-3	TRBJ1-6
CASSQDNEGPRSEQFF	TRBV4-3	TRBJ2-1
CASRERGVREQYF	TRBV2	TRBJ2-5
CASSASGGPQETQYF	TRBV7-2	TRBJ2-5
CASSVAGGGLTEAFF	TRBV9	TRBJ1-1
CASRGGQGAYEQYF	TRBV5-1	TRBJ2-7
CASSFPRKQETQYF	TRBV12-3/TRBV12-4	TRBJ2-5
CASSPTLAVQETQYF	TRBV27	NA
CASSLSEGTRSYEQYF	TRBV27	TRBJ2-7
CASNEKGYYGYTF	TRBV7-2	TRBJ1-2
CASSSTNDRVGGQYF	TRBV6-5	TRBJ2-5
CASRLEGNTDTQYF	TRBV6-5	TRBJ2-3
CASSQDRRQHYGYTF	TRBV4-2	TRBJ1-2
CSSSLNYEQYF	TRBV6-6	TRBJ2-7
CASSPSGGSTGELFF	TRBV10-1	TRBJ2-2
CASSDEQDFYTEAFF	TRBV25-1	TRBJ1-1
CSARNPGEETQYF	TRBV20-1	TRBJ2-5